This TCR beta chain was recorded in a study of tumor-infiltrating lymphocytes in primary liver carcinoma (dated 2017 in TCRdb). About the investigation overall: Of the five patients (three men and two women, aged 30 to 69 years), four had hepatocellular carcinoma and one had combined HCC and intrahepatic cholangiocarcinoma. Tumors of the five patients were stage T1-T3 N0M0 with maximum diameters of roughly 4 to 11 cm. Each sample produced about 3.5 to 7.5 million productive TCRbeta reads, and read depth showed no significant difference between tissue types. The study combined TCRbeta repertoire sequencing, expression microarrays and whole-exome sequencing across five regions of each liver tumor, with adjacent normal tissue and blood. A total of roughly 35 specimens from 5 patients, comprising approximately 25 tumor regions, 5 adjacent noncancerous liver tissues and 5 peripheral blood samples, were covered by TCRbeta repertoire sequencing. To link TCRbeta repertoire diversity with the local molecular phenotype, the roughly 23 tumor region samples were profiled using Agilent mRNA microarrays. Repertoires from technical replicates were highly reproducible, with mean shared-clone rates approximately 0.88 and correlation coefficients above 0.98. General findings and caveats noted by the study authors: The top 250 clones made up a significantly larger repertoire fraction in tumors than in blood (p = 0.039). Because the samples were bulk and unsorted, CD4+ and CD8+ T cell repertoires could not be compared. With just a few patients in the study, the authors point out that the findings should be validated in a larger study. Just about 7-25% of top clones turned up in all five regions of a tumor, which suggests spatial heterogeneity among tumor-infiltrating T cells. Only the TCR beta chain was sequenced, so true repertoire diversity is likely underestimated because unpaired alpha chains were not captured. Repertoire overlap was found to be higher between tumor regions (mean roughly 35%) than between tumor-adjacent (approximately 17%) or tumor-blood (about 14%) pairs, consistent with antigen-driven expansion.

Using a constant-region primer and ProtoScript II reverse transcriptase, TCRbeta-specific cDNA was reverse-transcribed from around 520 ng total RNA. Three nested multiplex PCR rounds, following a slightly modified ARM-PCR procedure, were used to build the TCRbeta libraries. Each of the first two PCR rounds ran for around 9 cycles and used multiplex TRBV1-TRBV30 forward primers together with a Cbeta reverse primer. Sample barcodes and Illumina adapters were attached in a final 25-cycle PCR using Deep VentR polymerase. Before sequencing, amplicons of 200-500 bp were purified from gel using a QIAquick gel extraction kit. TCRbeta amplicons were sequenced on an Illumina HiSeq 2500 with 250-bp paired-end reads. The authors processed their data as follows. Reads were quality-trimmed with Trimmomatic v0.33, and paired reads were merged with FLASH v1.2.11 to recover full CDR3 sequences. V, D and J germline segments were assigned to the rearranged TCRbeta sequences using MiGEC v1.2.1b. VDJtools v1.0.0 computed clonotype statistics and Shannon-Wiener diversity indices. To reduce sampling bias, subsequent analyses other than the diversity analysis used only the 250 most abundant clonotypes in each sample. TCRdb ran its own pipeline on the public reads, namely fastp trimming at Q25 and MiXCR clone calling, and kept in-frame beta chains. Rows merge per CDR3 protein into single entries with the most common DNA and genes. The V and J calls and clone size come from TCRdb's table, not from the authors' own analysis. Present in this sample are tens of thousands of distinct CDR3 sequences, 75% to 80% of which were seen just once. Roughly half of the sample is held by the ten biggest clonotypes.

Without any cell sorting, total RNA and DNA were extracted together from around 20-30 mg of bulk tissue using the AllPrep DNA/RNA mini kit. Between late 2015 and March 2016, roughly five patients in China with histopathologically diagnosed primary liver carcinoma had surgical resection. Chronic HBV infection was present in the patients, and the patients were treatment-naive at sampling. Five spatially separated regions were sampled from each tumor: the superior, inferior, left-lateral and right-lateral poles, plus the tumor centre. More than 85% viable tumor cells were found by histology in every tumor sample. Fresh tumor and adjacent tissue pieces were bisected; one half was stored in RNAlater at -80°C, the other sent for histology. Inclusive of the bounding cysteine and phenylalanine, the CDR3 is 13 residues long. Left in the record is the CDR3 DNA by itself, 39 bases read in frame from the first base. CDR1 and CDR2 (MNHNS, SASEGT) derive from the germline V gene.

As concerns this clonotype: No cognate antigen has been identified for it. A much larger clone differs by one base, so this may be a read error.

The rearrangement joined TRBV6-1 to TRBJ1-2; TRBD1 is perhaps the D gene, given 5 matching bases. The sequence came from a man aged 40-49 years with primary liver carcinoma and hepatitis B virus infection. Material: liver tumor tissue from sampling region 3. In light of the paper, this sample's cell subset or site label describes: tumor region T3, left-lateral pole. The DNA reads TGTGCCAGCAGTGAAAGGCAGGGAGATGGCTACATCTTC. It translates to CASSERQGDGYIF.